The clone carrying this T cell receptor beta chain was detected a few times. The antigen remains undetermined. Mismatch repair deficiency was confirmed in all patients, by PCR or immunohistochemistry. TCRs were sequenced from a few patients responding to pembrolizumab. This sample is part of a study of PD-1 blockade in mismatch repair-deficient tumors. Background on the study: Patients had 12 mismatch repair-deficient cancer types, all previously treated and progressing. Study-wide results and caveats: Rapid post-treatment expansion, then contraction, generally preceding radiologic response, marked tumor-resident clones.

The ends lost 4 bases at V and 1 base at J; junction bases unmatched: 8. CDR1 and CDR2 (germline): MNHNS, SASEGT. The CDR3 length is 16 residues. TCRdb keeps only in-frame clones here, not all; method: immunoSEQ multiplex PCR. The profile shows 30,000 to 45,000 clones, around four fifths of them singletons. The chain joins TRBV6-1 to TRBJ2-7; 9 positions match TRBD1. The sequenced sample was PBMCs, obtained roughly 39 weeks after starting pembrolizumab. The clonotype was recovered from an adult with mismatch repair-deficient cancer. CDR3 sequence (DNA): TGTGCCAGCAGTGGGGGAACGGGACAGGGATCCTACGAGCAGTACTTC. This gives the protein CASSGGTGQGSYEQYF.